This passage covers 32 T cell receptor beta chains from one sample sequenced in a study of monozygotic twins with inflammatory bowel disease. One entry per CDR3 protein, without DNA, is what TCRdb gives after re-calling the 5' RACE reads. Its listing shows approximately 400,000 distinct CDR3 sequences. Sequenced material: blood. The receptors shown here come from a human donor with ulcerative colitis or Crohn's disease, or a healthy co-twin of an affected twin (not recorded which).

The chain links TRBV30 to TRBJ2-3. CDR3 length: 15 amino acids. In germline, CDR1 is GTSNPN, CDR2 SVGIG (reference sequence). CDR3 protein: CAWSKGFGGTDTQYF.

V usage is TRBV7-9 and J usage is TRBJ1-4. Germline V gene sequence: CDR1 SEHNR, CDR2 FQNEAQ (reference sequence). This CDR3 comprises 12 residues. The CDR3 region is CASSLADEKLFF.

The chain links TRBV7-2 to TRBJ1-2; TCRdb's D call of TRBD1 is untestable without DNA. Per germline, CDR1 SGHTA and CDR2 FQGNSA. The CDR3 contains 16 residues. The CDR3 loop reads CASSLGATGNNYGYTF.

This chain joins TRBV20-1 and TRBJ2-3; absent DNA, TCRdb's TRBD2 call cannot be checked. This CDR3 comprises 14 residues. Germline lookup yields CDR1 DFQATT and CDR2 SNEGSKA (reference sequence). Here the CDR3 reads CSARAGGSTDTQYF.

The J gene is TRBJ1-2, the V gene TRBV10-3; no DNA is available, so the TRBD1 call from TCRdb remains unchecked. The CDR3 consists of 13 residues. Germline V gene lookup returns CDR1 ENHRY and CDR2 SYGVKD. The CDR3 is CAINPDRSMGYTF.

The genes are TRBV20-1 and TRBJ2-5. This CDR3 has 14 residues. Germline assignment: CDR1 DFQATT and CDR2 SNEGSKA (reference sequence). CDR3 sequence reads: CSARDKAYQETQYF.

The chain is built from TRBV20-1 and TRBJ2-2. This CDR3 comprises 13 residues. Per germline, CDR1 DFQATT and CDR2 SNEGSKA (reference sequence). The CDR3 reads CSAIPRLAGELFF.

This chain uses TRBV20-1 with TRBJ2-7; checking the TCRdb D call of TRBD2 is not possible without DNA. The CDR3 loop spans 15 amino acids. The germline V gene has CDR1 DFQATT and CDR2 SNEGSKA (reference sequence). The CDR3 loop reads CSARGGREAIYEQYF.

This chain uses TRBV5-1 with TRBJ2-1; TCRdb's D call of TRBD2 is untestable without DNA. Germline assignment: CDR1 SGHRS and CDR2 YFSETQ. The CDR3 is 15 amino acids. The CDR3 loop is CASSLSRSLPNEQFF.

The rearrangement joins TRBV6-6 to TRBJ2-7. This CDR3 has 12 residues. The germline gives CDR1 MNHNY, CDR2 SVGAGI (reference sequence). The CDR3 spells CASSVGPYEQYF.

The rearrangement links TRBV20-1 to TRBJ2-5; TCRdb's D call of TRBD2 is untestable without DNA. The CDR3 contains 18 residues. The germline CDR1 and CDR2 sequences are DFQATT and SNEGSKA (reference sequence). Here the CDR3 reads CSARAPLAGGRGWETQYF.

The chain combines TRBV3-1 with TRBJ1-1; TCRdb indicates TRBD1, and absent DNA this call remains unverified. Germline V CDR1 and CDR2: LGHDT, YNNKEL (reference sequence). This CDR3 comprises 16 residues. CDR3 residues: CASSRTSGTGSPEAFF.

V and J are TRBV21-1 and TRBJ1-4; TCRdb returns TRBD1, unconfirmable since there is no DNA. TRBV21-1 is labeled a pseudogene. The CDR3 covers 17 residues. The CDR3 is CASSKEGAGAPNEKLFF.

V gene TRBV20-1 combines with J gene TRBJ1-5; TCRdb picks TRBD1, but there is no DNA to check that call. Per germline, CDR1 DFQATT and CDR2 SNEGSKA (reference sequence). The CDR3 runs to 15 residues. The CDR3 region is CSAPTRDRGPQPQHF.

The CDR3 region is CSAPTSIETQYF. V usage is TRBV20-1 and J usage is TRBJ2-5; the D gene TCRdb calls, TRBD2, cannot be checked with no DNA. The CDR3 is 12 amino acids. Germline CDR1 and CDR2: DFQATT and SNEGSKA (reference sequence).

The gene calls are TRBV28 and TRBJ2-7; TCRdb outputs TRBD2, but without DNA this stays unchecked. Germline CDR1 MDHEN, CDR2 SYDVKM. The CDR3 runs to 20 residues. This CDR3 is CASSLTGTSGRTSLPYEQYF. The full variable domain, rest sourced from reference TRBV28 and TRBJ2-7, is DVKVTQSSRYLVKRTGEKVFLECVQDMDHENMFWYRQDPGLGLRLIYFSYDVKMKEKGDIPEGYSVSREKKERFSLILESASTNQTSMYLCASSLTGTSGRTSLPYEQYFGPGTRLTVT.

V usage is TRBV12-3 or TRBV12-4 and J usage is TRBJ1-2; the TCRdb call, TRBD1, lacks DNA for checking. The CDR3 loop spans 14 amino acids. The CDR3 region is CASSLGVGQSGYTF.

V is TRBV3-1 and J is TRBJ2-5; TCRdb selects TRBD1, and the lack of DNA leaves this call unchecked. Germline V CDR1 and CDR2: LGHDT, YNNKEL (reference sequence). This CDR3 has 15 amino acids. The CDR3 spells CASSQDRGRTETQYF.

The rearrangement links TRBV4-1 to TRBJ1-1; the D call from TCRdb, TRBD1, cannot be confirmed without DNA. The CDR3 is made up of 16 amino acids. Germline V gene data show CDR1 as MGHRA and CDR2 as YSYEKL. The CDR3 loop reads CASSQALDRTNTEAFF.

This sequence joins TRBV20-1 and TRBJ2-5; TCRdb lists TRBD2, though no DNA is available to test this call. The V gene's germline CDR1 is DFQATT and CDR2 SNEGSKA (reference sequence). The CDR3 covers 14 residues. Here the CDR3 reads CSATSGSGGETQYF.

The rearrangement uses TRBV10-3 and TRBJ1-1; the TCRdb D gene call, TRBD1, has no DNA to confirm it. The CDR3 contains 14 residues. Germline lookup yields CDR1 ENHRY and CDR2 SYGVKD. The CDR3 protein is CAISQGQMNTEAFF.

The CDR3 region is CASARVNTEAFF. The chain uses TRBV13 and TRBJ1-1. The CDR3 loop spans 12 amino acids. Germline V lookup: CDR1 PRHDT, CDR2 FYEKMQ (reference sequence).

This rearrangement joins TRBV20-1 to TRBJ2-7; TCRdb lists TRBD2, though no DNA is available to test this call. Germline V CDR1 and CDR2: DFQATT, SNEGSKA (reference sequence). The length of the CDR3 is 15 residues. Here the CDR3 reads CSARVGAGGTYEQYF.

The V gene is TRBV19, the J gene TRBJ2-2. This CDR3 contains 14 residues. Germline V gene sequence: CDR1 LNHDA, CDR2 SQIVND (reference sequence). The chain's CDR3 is CASSRMVVTGELFF.

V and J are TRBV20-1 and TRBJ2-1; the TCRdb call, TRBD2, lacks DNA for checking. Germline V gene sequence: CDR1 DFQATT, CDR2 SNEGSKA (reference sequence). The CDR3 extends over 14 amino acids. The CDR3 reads CSARRPPSDNEQFF.

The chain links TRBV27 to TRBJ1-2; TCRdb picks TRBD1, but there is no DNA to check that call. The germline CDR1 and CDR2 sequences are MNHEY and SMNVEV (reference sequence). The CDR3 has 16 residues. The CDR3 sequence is CASSSQQGPGDYGYTF.

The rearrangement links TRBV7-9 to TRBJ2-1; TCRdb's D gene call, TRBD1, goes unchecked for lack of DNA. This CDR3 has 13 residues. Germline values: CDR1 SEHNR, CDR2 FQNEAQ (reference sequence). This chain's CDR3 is CASSQGTDNEQFF.

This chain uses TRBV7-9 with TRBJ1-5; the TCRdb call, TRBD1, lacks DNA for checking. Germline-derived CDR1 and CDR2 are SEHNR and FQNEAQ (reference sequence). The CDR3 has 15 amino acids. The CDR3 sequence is CASSYMGGTNQPQHF.

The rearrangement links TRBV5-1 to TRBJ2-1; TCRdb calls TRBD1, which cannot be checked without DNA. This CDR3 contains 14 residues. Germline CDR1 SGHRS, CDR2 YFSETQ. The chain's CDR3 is CASFGGWGIDEQFF.

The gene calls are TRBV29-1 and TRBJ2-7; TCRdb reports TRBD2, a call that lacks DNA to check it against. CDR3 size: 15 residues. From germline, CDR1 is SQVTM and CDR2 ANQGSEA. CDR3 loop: CSVGDSVLSSYEQYF.

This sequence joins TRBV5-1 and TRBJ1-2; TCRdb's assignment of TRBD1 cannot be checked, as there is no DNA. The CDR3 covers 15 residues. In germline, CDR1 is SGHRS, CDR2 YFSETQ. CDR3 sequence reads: CASSLPRQGKDGYTF.

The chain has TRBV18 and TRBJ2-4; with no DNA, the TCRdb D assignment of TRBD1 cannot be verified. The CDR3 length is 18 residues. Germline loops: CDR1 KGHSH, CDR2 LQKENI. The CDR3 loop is CASSPVPSPGGAKNIQYF.